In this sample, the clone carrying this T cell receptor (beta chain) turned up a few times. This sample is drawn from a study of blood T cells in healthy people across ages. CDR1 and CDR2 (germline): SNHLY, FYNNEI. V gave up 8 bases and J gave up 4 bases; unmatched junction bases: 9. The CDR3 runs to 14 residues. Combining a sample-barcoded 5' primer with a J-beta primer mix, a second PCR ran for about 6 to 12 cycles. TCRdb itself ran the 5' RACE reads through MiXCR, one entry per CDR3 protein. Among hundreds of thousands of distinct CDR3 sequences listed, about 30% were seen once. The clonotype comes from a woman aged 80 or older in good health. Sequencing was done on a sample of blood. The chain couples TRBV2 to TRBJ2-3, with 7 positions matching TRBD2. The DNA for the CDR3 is TGTGCCAGCTCAATGGGGGGGGGTGCAGATACGCAGTATTTT. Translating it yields CASSMGGGADTQYF.